Listed below are T cell receptor beta chains from one sample, sequenced in a study of metastatic and nonmetastatic thyroid tumors. MiXCR re-clonotyped the PCR reads for TCRdb. The sample consists of about 40,000 clones, approximately 16% of them appearing once. Sample: blood. Receptors originate from a female donor with papillary thyroid cancer or a benign thyroid nodule (not recorded which). Some clones in this sample may be carry-over from other donors' samples. CDR3s include the opening cysteine and the closing phenylalanine or tryptophan. A D gene is named only where the DNA matches it firmly. The listing skips clone size in some rows; elsewhere it reads once, few, many or a size class.

j_call: TRBJ2-5; v_call: TRBV11-2; clone_size: once; d_call: .; cdr3_aa: CASSLVYESLGSGETQYF; cdr3_nt: TGTGCCAGCAGCTTAGTCTATGAGTCTTTGGGGAGTGGAGAGACCCAGTACTTC
j_call: TRBJ2-1; v_call: TRBV10-3; clone_size: many; d_call: TRBD2; cdr3_aa: CAIRPGLAGGPREQFF; cdr3_nt: TGTGCCATCAGGCCGGGACTAGCGGGAGGGCCACGGGAGCAGTTCTTC
j_call: TRBJ1-5; v_call: TRBV18; clone_size: many; d_call: .; cdr3_aa: CASSVGGGQPQHF; cdr3_nt: TGTGCCAGCTCAGTGGGGGGCGGTCAGCCCCAGCATTTT
j_call: TRBJ2-3; v_call: TRBV5-1; clone_size: many; d_call: .; cdr3_aa: CASSLGGYSTDTQYF; cdr3_nt: TGCGCCAGCAGCTTGGGGGGGTATAGCACAGATACGCAGTATTTT
j_call: TRBJ1-6; v_call: TRBV28; clone_size: many; d_call: TRBD1; cdr3_aa: CASSQPTGGNSPLHF; cdr3_nt: TGTGCCAGCAGTCAGCCCACAGGGGGGAATTCACCCCTCCACTTT
j_call: TRBJ1-1; v_call: TRBV5-1; clone_size: many; d_call: .; cdr3_aa: CASSYGGTNTEAFF; cdr3_nt: TGCGCCAGCAGTTATGGGGGCACTAACACTGAAGCTTTCTTT
j_call: TRBJ2-7; v_call: TRBV28; clone_size: many; d_call: .; cdr3_aa: CASTEGGEQYF; cdr3_nt: TGTGCCAGCACCGAGGGTGGCGAGCAGTACTTC
j_call: TRBJ2-3; v_call: TRBV5-1; clone_size: many; d_call: .; cdr3_aa: CASSLAGSTDTQYF; cdr3_nt: TGCGCCAGCAGCTTGGCCGGGAGCACAGATACGCAGTATTTT
j_call: TRBJ2-1; v_call: TRBV12-3/TRBV12-4; clone_size: medium-sized; d_call: .; cdr3_aa: CASSPGRPGQFF; cdr3_nt: TGTGCCAGCAGTCCAGGACGGCCCGGGCAGTTCTTC
j_call: TRBJ2-7; v_call: TRBV6-1; clone_size: medium-sized; d_call: TRBD1; cdr3_aa: CASSRDRGTGEQYF; cdr3_nt: TGTGCCAGCAGCCGGGACAGGGGGACGGGCGAGCAGTACTTC
j_call: TRBJ2-2; v_call: TRBV5-6; clone_size: many; d_call: .; cdr3_aa: CASSLLNTGELFF; cdr3_nt: TGTGCCAGCAGCTTACTTAACACCGGGGAGCTGTTTTTT
j_call: TRBJ2-5; v_call: TRBV30; clone_size: .; d_call: .; cdr3_aa: CAWSNGPQENKYF; cdr3_nt: TGTGCCTGGAGTAACGGGCCACAAGAGAACAAGTACTTC
j_call: TRBJ2-5; v_call: TRBV7-6; clone_size: many; d_call: .; cdr3_aa: CASSLATGLAETQYF; cdr3_nt: TGTGCCAGCAGCTTAGCAACAGGGCTAGCGGAGACCCAGTACTTC
j_call: TRBJ1-5; v_call: TRBV27; clone_size: few; d_call: .; cdr3_aa: CASSYGGMCQPQHF; cdr3_nt: TGTGCCAGCAGTTATGGGGGCATGTGTCAGCCCCAGCATTTT
j_call: TRBJ2-4; v_call: TRBV12-3/TRBV12-4; clone_size: many; d_call: TRBD2; cdr3_aa: CASSLLAGAKNIQYF; cdr3_nt: TGTGCCAGCAGTTTACTAGCGGGAGCCAAAAACATTCAGTACTTC
j_call: TRBJ2-7; v_call: TRBV6-1; clone_size: few; d_call: TRBD1; cdr3_aa: CASSRYDRVPYEQYF; cdr3_nt: TGTGCCAGCAGTCGCTACGACAGGGTCCCCTACGAGCAGTACTTC
j_call: TRBJ1-5; v_call: TRBV6-5; clone_size: many; d_call: TRBD1; cdr3_aa: CASSYADRVDQPQHF; cdr3_nt: TGTGCCAGCAGTTACGCCGACAGGGTTGATCAGCCCCAGCATTTT
j_call: TRBJ1-1; v_call: TRBV7-8; clone_size: many; d_call: .; cdr3_aa: CASSSQDYSGGTEAFF; cdr3_nt: TGTGCCAGCAGCTCCCAGGATTACTCGGGGGGCACTGAAGCTTTCTTT
j_call: TRBJ1-5; v_call: TRBV19; clone_size: many; d_call: .; cdr3_aa: CASGLGVYSNQPQHF; cdr3_nt: TGTGCCAGTGGGCTAGGAGTCTATAGCAATCAGCCCCAGCATTTT
j_call: TRBJ1-3; v_call: TRBV28; clone_size: many; d_call: .; cdr3_aa: CATSTGNTIYF; cdr3_nt: TGTGCCACCTCAACTGGAAACACCATATATTTT
j_call: TRBJ2-7; v_call: TRBV29-1; clone_size: many; d_call: .; cdr3_aa: CSVSAGMYEQYF; cdr3_nt: TGCAGCGTTTCCGCAGGGATGTACGAGCAGTACTTC
j_call: TRBJ2-1; v_call: TRBV6-1; clone_size: few; d_call: TRBD1; cdr3_aa: CVSSKDRGRGNEHFF; cdr3_nt: TGTGTCAGCAGCAAGGACAGGGGAAGGGGTAATGAGCATTTCTTC
j_call: TRBJ1-5; v_call: TRBV2; clone_size: many; d_call: .; cdr3_aa: CASRVTGGPQHF; cdr3_nt: TGTGCCAGCAGGGTTACAGGAGGGCCCCAGCATTTT
j_call: TRBJ1-2; v_call: TRBV7-2; clone_size: .; d_call: .; cdr3_aa: CASSPRPGKSGYTF; cdr3_nt: TGTGCCAGCAGCCCCCGCCCGGGGAAATCGGGCTACACCTTC
j_call: TRBJ1-2; v_call: TRBV28; clone_size: many; d_call: .; cdr3_aa: CASSTTETYGYTF; cdr3_nt: TGTGCCAGCAGCACAACTGAAACCTATGGCTACACCTTC
j_call: TRBJ1-4; v_call: TRBV28; clone_size: many; d_call: .; cdr3_aa: CASRARGRVKEKLFF; cdr3_nt: TGTGCCAGCAGAGCCAGGGGAAGGGTAAAAGAAAAACTGTTTTTT
j_call: TRBJ2-5; v_call: TRBV28; clone_size: many; d_call: TRBD2; cdr3_aa: CASSFSASGGPGQETQYF; cdr3_nt: TGTGCCAGCAGTTTCTCGGCTAGCGGGGGGCCAGGGCAAGAGACCCAGTACTTC
j_call: TRBJ1-5; v_call: TRBV18; clone_size: many; d_call: .; cdr3_aa: CASSRGRDQPQHF; cdr3_nt: TGTGCCAGCTCCCGGGGGCGCGATCAGCCCCAGCATTTT
j_call: TRBJ2-7; v_call: TRBV27; clone_size: many; d_call: .; cdr3_aa: CASIPVGEGRYEQYF; cdr3_nt: TGTGCCAGCATCCCGGTCGGAGAGGGAAGGTACGAGCAGTACTTC
j_call: TRBJ2-7; v_call: TRBV28; clone_size: medium-sized; d_call: .; cdr3_aa: CASSLEVFGEQYF; cdr3_nt: TGTGCCAGCAGTTTAGAAGTGTTTGGCGAGCAGTACTTC
j_call: TRBJ1-2; v_call: TRBV6-6; clone_size: .; d_call: .; cdr3_aa: CASSYSNSGTYGHTF; cdr3_nt: TGTGCCAGCAGTTACTCGAATTCGGGAACCTATGGCCACACCTTC
j_call: TRBJ1-2; v_call: TRBV6-2/TRBV6-3; clone_size: .; d_call: TRBD1; cdr3_aa: CASSYCAGGQLAYVYTF; cdr3_nt: TGTGCCAGCAGTTACTGTGCAGGGGGCCAATTGGCCTATGTCTACACCTTC
j_call: TRBJ2-6; v_call: TRBV3-1; clone_size: many; d_call: .; cdr3_aa: CASSQVEGPGANVLTF; cdr3_nt: TGTGCCAGCAGCCAAGTAGAAGGCCCCGGGGCCAACGTCCTGACTTTC
j_call: TRBJ1-1; v_call: TRBV3-1; clone_size: many; d_call: .; cdr3_aa: CASSLQAALNTEAFF; cdr3_nt: TGTGCCAGCAGCCTCCAGGCGGCTCTGAACACTGAAGCTTTCTTT
j_call: TRBJ2-3; v_call: TRBV4-1; clone_size: many; d_call: .; cdr3_aa: CASSQFPGAGGTDTQYF; cdr3_nt: TGCGCCAGCAGCCAGTTTCCAGGGGCGGGAGGCACAGATACGCAGTATTTT
j_call: TRBJ1-3; v_call: TRBV9; clone_size: medium-sized; d_call: .; cdr3_aa: CASSRGGNTIYF; cdr3_nt: TGTGCCAGCAGTCGGGGGGGAAACACCATATATTTT
j_call: TRBJ2-1; v_call: TRBV30; clone_size: many; d_call: TRBD1; cdr3_aa: CAWSESRDREFF; cdr3_nt: TGTGCCTGGAGCGAAAGCCGGGACAGGGAGTTCTTC
j_call: TRBJ2-7; v_call: TRBV6-1; clone_size: few; d_call: .; cdr3_aa: CVSTAGSYEQHF; cdr3_nt: TGTGTCAGCACGGCAGGATCCTACGAGCAGCACTTC
j_call: TRBJ2-2; v_call: TRBV7-7; clone_size: many; d_call: TRBD1; cdr3_aa: CASTPLGDSNTGELFF; cdr3_nt: TGTGCTAGCACCCCCCTCGGGGACAGTAACACCGGGGAGCTGTTTTTT
j_call: TRBJ2-7; v_call: TRBV20-1; clone_size: .; d_call: .; cdr3_aa: CSANRGQLSYEQYF; cdr3_nt: TGCAGTGCTAACCGGGGGCAGCTCTCCTACGAGCAGTACTTC
j_call: TRBJ1-2; v_call: TRBV9; clone_size: many; d_call: TRBD1; cdr3_aa: CASSVASQGNYGYTF; cdr3_nt: TGTGCCAGCAGCGTAGCCTCACAGGGGAACTATGGCTACACCTTC
j_call: TRBJ1-1; v_call: TRBV27; clone_size: many; d_call: .; cdr3_aa: CASSLSGAGNTEAFF; cdr3_nt: TGTGCCAGCAGTTTATCGGGGGCAGGGAACACTGAAGCTTTCTTT
j_call: TRBJ1-5; v_call: TRBV27; clone_size: few; d_call: .; cdr3_aa: CAISPTEHSNQPQHF; cdr3_nt: TGTGCCATCAGCCCAACAGAGCATAGCAATCAGCCCCAGCATTTT
j_call: TRBJ2-1; v_call: TRBV20-1; clone_size: many; d_call: TRBD2; cdr3_aa: CSATSLSGNNEQFF; cdr3_nt: TGCAGTGCTACGAGTCTTAGCGGGAACAATGAGCAGTTCTTC
j_call: TRBJ2-2; v_call: TRBV24-1; clone_size: .; d_call: .; cdr3_aa: CVTATAGVTGELFF; cdr3_nt: TGTGTCACCGCGACAGCGGGCGTTACCGGGGAGCTGTTTTTT
j_call: TRBJ1-1; v_call: TRBV12-3/TRBV12-4; clone_size: many; d_call: TRBD1; cdr3_aa: CASSRRTGGNTEAFF; cdr3_nt: TGTGCCAGCAGCCGCCGGACAGGCGGCAACACTGAAGCTTTCTTT
j_call: TRBJ1-2; v_call: TRBV20-1; clone_size: .; d_call: TRBD1; cdr3_aa: CSARLRTGEEGYTF; cdr3_nt: TGCAGTGCTAGACTACGAACAGGGGAGGAAGGCTACACCTTC
j_call: TRBJ1-3; v_call: TRBV20-1; clone_size: many; d_call: .; cdr3_aa: CMGRRAGGNTIYF; cdr3_nt: TGCATGGGGCGGAGGGCAGGAGGAAACACCATATATTTT
j_call: TRBJ1-5; v_call: TRBV30; clone_size: many; d_call: .; cdr3_aa: CAWSGRGLLSNQPQHF; cdr3_nt: TGTGCCTGGAGTGGTAGGGGACTGCTTAGCAATCAGCCCCAGCATTTT
j_call: TRBJ1-1; v_call: TRBV7-9; clone_size: many; d_call: .; cdr3_aa: CASSLGFGPGNTEAFF; cdr3_nt: TGTGCCAGCAGCTTAGGTTTCGGGCCGGGTAACACTGAAGCTTTCTTT
j_call: TRBJ2-1; v_call: TRBV11-2; clone_size: .; d_call: TRBD2; cdr3_aa: CASSLVVAGGYNEQFF; cdr3_nt: TGTGCCAGCAGCTTAGTAGTAGCGGGGGGATACAATGAGCAGTTCTTC
j_call: TRBJ2-1; v_call: TRBV7-6; clone_size: .; d_call: .; cdr3_aa: CASSPAVQGRNNEQFF; cdr3_nt: TGTGCCAGCAGCCCCGCCGTGCAGGGACGGAACAATGAGCAGTTCTTC
j_call: TRBJ2-7; v_call: TRBV20-1; clone_size: .; d_call: TRBD2; cdr3_aa: CSAENIINQDSRTSGVYEQYF; cdr3_nt: TGCAGTGCTGAAAATATCATTAATCAGGACTCCCGGACTAGCGGAGTCTACGAGCAGTACTTC
j_call: TRBJ2-5; v_call: TRBV20-1; clone_size: many; d_call: .; cdr3_aa: CSALNYRGAGGTQYF; cdr3_nt: TGCAGTGCTCTCAATTACCGGGGGGCTGGGGGGACCCAGTACTTC
j_call: TRBJ2-7; v_call: TRBV5-8; clone_size: many; d_call: TRBD2; cdr3_aa: CASSFFSSGSYEQYF; cdr3_nt: TGTGCCAGCAGCTTTTTTTCTAGCGGATCCTACGAGCAGTACTTC